This is a list of T cell receptor beta chains from one sample in a study of cytomegalovirus exposure and HLA in healthy donors. Assay: immunoSEQ multiplex PCR; the TCRdb copy retains only in-frame clones and omits some. The sample records some 170,000 clones, approximately 78% being singletons. The specimen was PBMCs. The receptors here all came from a woman between 18 and 29 years old in good health and CMV-seronegative. Both conserved end residues are part of each CDR3. Fields, in order: clone size, J gene, V gene, D gene, CDR3 length, CDR3 DNA, CDR3 protein. A D gene is named only where the DNA matches it firmly. The size entry is marked missing in some rows and otherwise reads once, few, many or a size class.

few | TRBJ2-7 | TRBV6-1 | NA | 12 | TGTGCCAGCAGTGAATACGGAGTCGAGCAGTACTTC | CASSEYGVEQYF
NA | TRBJ2-7 | TRBV5-5 | NA | 18 | TGTGCCAGCAGCTTGAGACAAGGGGTGGTTTTTCCTACCTACGAGCAGTACTTC | CASSLRQGVVFPTYEQYF
NA | TRBJ2-1 | TRBV25-1 | NA | 11 | TGTGCCAGCAGTCACTACAATGAGCAGTTCTTC | CASSHYNEQFF
once | TRBJ2-1 | TRBV27 | TRBD2 | 15 | TGTGCCAGCAGGGGTGAGACTAGCGGTGGAAATGAGCAGTTCTTC | CASRGETSGGNEQFF
NA | TRBJ2-3 | TRBV6-6 | TRBD1 | 12 | TGTGCCAGCAGTAAGACAGGGAGTACGCAGTATTTT | CASSKTGSTQYF
NA | TRBJ1-1 | TRBV29-1 | NA | 13 | TGCAACGTTGAGGGGCAGATGAACACTGAAGCTTTCTTT | CNVEGQMNTEAFF
NA | TRBJ1-1 | TRBV7-9 | NA | 13 | TGTGCCAGCAGCTTAGGGGGACTCACTGAAGCTTTCTTT | CASSLGGLTEAFF
NA | TRBJ1-6 | TRBV30 | TRBD1 | 13 | TGTGCCTGGGCCCAGGGGGGTAATTCACCCCTCCACTTT | CAWAQGGNSPLHF
NA | TRBJ1-2 | TRBV5-1 | NA | 16 | TGCGCCAGCAGCTTGGGACCGAGCGTTGGGCAGGGTGGCTACACCTTC | CASSLGPSVGQGGYTF
NA | TRBJ2-7 | TRBV2 | NA | 15 | TGTGCCAGCAGTGTAGGCAGGACCGGGGCCTACGAGCAGTACTTC | CASSVGRTGAYEQYF
NA | TRBJ2-5 | TRBV5-6 | TRBD2 | 15 | TGTGCCAGCAGCCATACGGGGGGGTTTAGGGAGACCCAGTACTTC | CASSHTGGFRETQYF
NA | TRBJ2-7 | TRBV6-1 | NA | 15 | TGTGCCAGCAGTGAACTTGAGCGGGTGGACTACGAGCAGTACTTC | CASSELERVDYEQYF
NA | TRBJ2-1 | TRBV5-1 | NA | 14 | TGCGCCAGCAGCTTCGGGACATTTTCCGATGAGCAGTTCTTC | CASSFGTFSDEQFF
NA | TRBJ1-1 | TRBV5-6 | TRBD1 | 16 | TGTGCCAGCAGCCCGGAAAAGGGGACAGTTAACACTGAAGCTTTCTTT | CASSPEKGTVNTEAFF
NA | TRBJ2-2 | TRBV2 | NA | 13 | TGTGCCAGCAGTGAGGCAGGGAACGGGGAGCTGTTTTTT | CASSEAGNGELFF
NA | TRBJ2-7 | TRBV6-6 | TRBD2 | 16 | TGTGCCAGCATCGGGACTAGCGGGAGGGCCTCCTACGAGCAGTACTTC | CASIGTSGRASYEQYF
NA | TRBJ1-2 | TRBV28 | NA | 15 | TGTGCCAGCAGTTTCGGGGATCCCAGGTGGGATGGCTACACCTTC | CASSFGDPRWDGYTF
NA | TRBJ2-6 | TRBV19 | NA | 15 | TGTGCCAGTAGTCGGGGAGGATCTGGGGCCAACGTCCTGACTTTC | CASSRGGSGANVLTF
NA | TRBJ1-1 | TRBV2 | NA | 13 | TGTGCCAGTACCATACAGGGGAACACTGAAGCTTTCTTT | CASTIQGNTEAFF
NA | TRBJ1-3 | TRBV19 | NA | 14 | TGTGCCAGTAGTTGGGCGAGCTCTGGAAACACCATATATTTT | CASSWASSGNTIYF
NA | TRBJ2-5 | TRBV18 | NA | 14 | TGTGCCAGCTCACCACCGTATGTCGGGGAGACCCAGTACTTC | CASSPPYVGETQYF
once | TRBJ2-7 | TRBV10-3 | NA | 14 | TGTGCCATCAATGAGGACAAGACAAGCTACGAGCAGTACTTC | CAINEDKTSYEQYF
NA | TRBJ1-5 | TRBV28 | NA | 17 | TGTGCCAGCAGTTTGATCGGGGGGTTCGGAGGCAATCAGCCCCAGCATTTT | CASSLIGGFGGNQPQHF
once | TRBJ2-2 | TRBV2 | TRBD2 | 15 | TGTGCCAGCAGTCCGCGGGGGGGTTATACCGGGGAGCTGTTTTTT | CASSPRGGYTGELFF
NA | TRBJ2-3 | TRBV10-1 | NA | 15 | TGCGCCAGCAGTGAGTACATAGGGGGAACTCAAACGCAGTATTTT | CASSEYIGGTQTQYF
few | TRBJ2-2 | TRBV6-5 | NA | 13 | TGTGCCAGCAGCTCGACAGTCACCGGGGAGCTGTTTTTT | CASSSTVTGELFF
NA | TRBJ1-1 | TRBV28 | NA | 14 | TGTGCCACGAAAATGGGAGGGCGAGTAATTTACGCTTTCTTT | CATKMGGRVIYAFF
NA | TRBJ1-6 | TRBV5-4 | NA | 17 | TGTGCCAGCAGCTTTTCGGTCTCTCTCGAGGATAATTCACCCCTCCACTTT | CASSFSVSLEDNSPLHF
NA | TRBJ1-1 | TRBV10-2 | TRBD1 | 12 | TGCGCCAGCACAAGACAGGGGGCTGAAGCTTTCTTT | CASTRQGAEAFF
NA | TRBJ2-3 | TRBV7-3 | NA | 12 | TGTGCCAGCAGCTTCACTGGAGATACGCAGTATTTT | CASSFTGDTQYF
NA | TRBJ2-5 | TRBV6-1 | NA | 15 | TGTGCCAGCGGGGGCAGGGAGAGGATGGGAGAGACCCAGTACTTC | CASGGRERMGETQYF
NA | TRBJ2-1 | TRBV27 | NA | 15 | TGTGCCAGCAGTCTAGATCTAAGCGGGTACAATGAGCAGTTCTTC | CASSLDLSGYNEQFF
once | TRBJ1-1 | TRBV4-1 | TRBD1 | 16 | TGCGCCAGCAGCCAGAGGGACAGTACAATGAACACTGAAGCTTTCTTT | CASSQRDSTMNTEAFF
NA | TRBJ2-1 | TRBV7-9 | TRBD2 | 16 | TGTGCCAGCAGCGAGCGACTAGCGGGAGTTTACAATGAGCAGTTCTTC | CASSERLAGVYNEQFF
few | TRBJ2-7 | TRBV18 | NA | 13 | TGTGCCAGCTCACCACCTGGGGACAACGAGCAGTACTTC | CASSPPGDNEQYF
NA | TRBJ1-2 | TRBV14 | TRBD1 | 15 | TGTGCCAGCAGCCAAGGAGGGTACAGGGGGCGAGGCTACACCTTC | CASSQGGYRGRGYTF
NA | TRBJ2-3 | TRBV2 | NA | 14 | TGTGCCAGCCAAGGTCTTGGAGGCACAGATACGCAGTATTTT | CASQGLGGTDTQYF
NA | TRBJ2-1 | TRBV2 | TRBD1 | 15 | TGTGCCAGCAGTGTAACGGGACAGGGGGTGAATGAGCAGTTCTTC | CASSVTGQGVNEQFF
NA | TRBJ2-7 | TRBV5-4 | TRBD1 | 18 | TGTGCCAGCAGCTTGATTTTTTCCCGGACAGGGATATCCTACGAGCAGTACTTC | CASSLIFSRTGISYEQYF
NA | TRBJ2-7 | TRBV19 | TRBD2 | 15 | TGTGCCAGTAGCCGGACTAGCGGGATGATGTACGAGCAGTACTTC | CASSRTSGMMYEQYF
NA | TRBJ1-6 | TRBV10-2 | TRBD1 | 15 | TGCGCCAGCAGCGTAGGACAGGGCACGAATTCACCCCTCCACTTT | CASSVGQGTNSPLHF
NA | TRBJ2-1 | TRBV18 | NA | 15 | TGTGCCAGCTCACCGACTAGTGGCTCCTACAATGAGCAGTTCTTC | CASSPTSGSYNEQFF
few | TRBJ2-5 | TRBV28 | NA | 11 | TGTGCCAGCAGTTCGCAAGAGACCCAGTACTTC | CASSSQETQYF
NA | TRBJ1-1 | TRBV6-1 | TRBD1 | 14 | TGTGCCAGCAGCAGAGCCGGGACAGACACTGAAGCTTTCTTT | CASSRAGTDTEAFF
NA | TRBJ2-7 | TRBV5-6 | NA | 15 | TGTGCCAGCAGCTTGTTCACACAGGGTCCCTCCGAGCAGTACTTC | CASSLFTQGPSEQYF
NA | TRBJ2-7 | TRBV18 | TRBD1 | 13 | TGTGCCAGCTCCCTCGACAGGGCCTACGAGCAGTACTTC | CASSLDRAYEQYF
NA | TRBJ2-7 | TRBV11-2 | TRBD2 | 15 | TGTGCCAGCAGCTTGGCGGGACTAGCGACCTACGAGCAGTACTTC | CASSLAGLATYEQYF
NA | TRBJ2-5 | TRBV10-3 | NA | 13 | TGTGCCATCAGTGGACAGGTCCAAGAGACCCAGTACTTC | CAISGQVQETQYF
NA | TRBJ2-7 | TRBV5-1 | NA | 14 | TGCGCCAGCAGCTTGGCCTTCCAGGGCGACGAGCAGTACTTC | CASSLAFQGDEQYF
NA | TRBJ2-1 | TRBV5-1 | NA | 12 | TGCGCCAGCAGAATCGAGTACAATGAGCAGTTCTTC | CASRIEYNEQFF
NA | TRBJ1-2 | TRBV7-9 | TRBD1 | 17 | TGTGCCAGCAGCCAAAAGGCGGGGCAGGGGGTGGACTATGGCTACACCTTC | CASSQKAGQGVDYGYTF
NA | TRBJ2-7 | TRBV5-1 | NA | 13 | TGCGCCAGCAGCTTGACAGCAGCTTACGAGCAGTACTTC | CASSLTAAYEQYF
NA | TRBJ1-5 | TRBV7-2 | NA | 12 | TGTGCCAGCAGCGCGGACAGCCGGCCCCAGCATTTT | CASSADSRPQHF
NA | TRBJ1-1 | TRBV6-1 | NA | 14 | TGTGCCAGCAGTGTTGGGGCGCAAGCACATGAAGCTTTCTTT | CASSVGAQAHEAFF
NA | TRBJ1-4 | TRBV4-1 | NA | 15 | TGCGCCAGCAGCCAAGCCCGGAGAACTAATGAAAAACTGTTTTTT | CASSQARRTNEKLFF
few | TRBJ2-3 | TRBV7-3 | NA | 13 | TGTGCCAGCAGCTTCCAGGGCACAGATACGCAGTATTTT | CASSFQGTDTQYF
NA | TRBJ2-7 | TRBV7-6 | TRBD1 | 15 | TGTGCCAGCAGCTTACGGGACAGGGGGCTCGACGAGCAGTACTTC | CASSLRDRGLDEQYF
NA | TRBJ2-5 | TRBV5-1 | NA | 15 | TGCGCCAGCAGCTCCGGTGGAGGGCCCCAAGAGACCCAGTACTTC | CASSSGGGPQETQYF
once | TRBJ2-1 | TRBV5-4 | NA | 15 | TGTGCCAGCAGCCGGGGGTTGCCTATGGACAATGAGCAGTTCTTC | CASSRGLPMDNEQFF